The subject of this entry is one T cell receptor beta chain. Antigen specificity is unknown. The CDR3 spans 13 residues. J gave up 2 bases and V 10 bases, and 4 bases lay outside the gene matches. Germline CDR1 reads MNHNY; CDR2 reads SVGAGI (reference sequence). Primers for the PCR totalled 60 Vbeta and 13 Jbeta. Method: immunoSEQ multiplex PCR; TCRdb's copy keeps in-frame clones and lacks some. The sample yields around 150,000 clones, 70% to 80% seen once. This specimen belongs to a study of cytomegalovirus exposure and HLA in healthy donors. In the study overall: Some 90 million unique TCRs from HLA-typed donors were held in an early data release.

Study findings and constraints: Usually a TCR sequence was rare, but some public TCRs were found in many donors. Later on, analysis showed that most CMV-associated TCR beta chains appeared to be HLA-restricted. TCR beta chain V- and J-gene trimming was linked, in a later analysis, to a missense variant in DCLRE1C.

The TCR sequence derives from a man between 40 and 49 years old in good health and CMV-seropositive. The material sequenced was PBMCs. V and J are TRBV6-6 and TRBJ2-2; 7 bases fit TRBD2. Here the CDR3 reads CATGTTNTGELFF. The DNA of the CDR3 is TGTGCCACCGGGACTACCAACACCGGGGAGCTGTTTTTT.